This entry concerns a single T cell receptor (beta chain). Antigen unknown. The protocol was immunoSEQ multiplex PCR, while the TCRdb copy is restricted to in-frame clones and leaves out a portion. The sample lists under 650,000 clones; roughly 95% were seen once. Deletions cut 8 bases from V and 6 bases from J, with 14 bases between. The length of the CDR3 is 13 residues. CDR1 SGHNT and CDR2 YENEEA come from the germline V gene. This entry comes from a study of shared clonotypes between healthy human individuals. Regarding the study as a whole: Relative to memory subsets, naive subsets generally showed larger estimated richness.

The V and J genes are TRBV11-3 and TRBJ1-5; D possibly corresponds to TRBD1 (5 bases). This clonotype originated in a woman in her thirties in good health. Sequenced material: naive CD4+ T cells sorted from blood. Subset denoted: CD45RA+ positively selected. The CDR3 protein is CASGRQTGQPQHF. The CDR3 DNA sequence: TGTGCCAGCGGCCGACAGACGGGTCAGCCCCAGCATTTT.